What follows are 27 T cell receptor beta chains derived from one specimen sequenced in a study of cytomegalovirus exposure and HLA in healthy donors (dated by TCRdb to the late 2010s). Libraries were prepared through the immunoSEQ multiplex PCR assay. TCRdb retrieved this table from immuneACCESS and kept in-frame rearrangements only. Not all clones are present; in checked studies, unresolved V genes account for under half, and no reason is known for the remainder. The sample contains approximately 200,000 clones, about 89% of them found a single time. Around 1% of the sample rests with the top ten. Source material: PBMCs. The receptors derive from a woman younger than 30 in good health and CMV-seronegative.

The chain couples TRBV7-9 to TRBJ2-7; a weak D match, TRBD1 (6 bases). The CDR3 totals 15 residues. V gave up 8 bases and J gave up 2 bases, with 19 bases separating them. Germline CDR1 reads SEHNR; CDR2 reads FQNEAQ (reference sequence). In nucleotides, the CDR3 is TGTGCCAGCGATCGGGAACAGGGCCCAACCTACGAGCAGTACTTC. Translating gives CASDREQGPTYEQYF.

V gene TRBV27 combines with J gene TRBJ1-2; no firm D call. Trimming shortened V by 6 bases and J by 4 bases, and 6 bases separated the two germline ends. The CDR3 runs 11 residues. The V gene's germline CDR1 is MNHEY and CDR2 SMNVEV (reference sequence). CDR3 nucleotide sequence: TGTGCCAGCAGGACTGTCTATGGCTACACCTTC. The encoded protein is CASRTVYGYTF.

This clone turned up a few times. This chain links TRBV19 with TRBJ2-2; 8 positions agree with TRBD2. The CDR3 length is 15 residues. J gave up 5 bases and V 5 bases, and 7 bases lay outside the gene matches. Germline-derived CDR1 and CDR2 are LNHDA and SQIVND (reference sequence). The CDR3 loop is CASSLAGRGTGELFF. The CDR3 DNA sequence: TGTGCCAGTAGTTTAGCGGGACGGGGGACCGGGGAGCTGTTTTTT.

This sequence joins TRBV9 and TRBJ2-3; maybe TRBD1 (5 bases). CDR1 and CDR2 from the germline V gene are SGDLS and YYNGEE. This CDR3 is built from 14 residues. Trimming removed 0 bases at V and 5 bases at J, with 10 bases between. The CDR3 DNA reads as TGTGCCAGCAGCGTAGTAGGGGTCGGAGATACGCAGTATTTT. Amino acids: CASSVVGVGDTQYF.

The gene calls are TRBV6-4 and TRBJ2-3; 9 bases line up with TRBD1. The V gene's germline CDR1 is MRHNA and CDR2 SNTAGT. The ends lost 0 bases at V and 2 bases at J; junction bases unmatched: 3. The CDR3 loop spans 16 amino acids. This CDR3 is CASSDSGTGNTDTQYF. The CDR3 coding sequence is TGTGCCAGCAGTGACTCAGGGACAGGGAACACAGATACGCAGTATTTT.

The rearrangement links TRBV5-1 to TRBJ2-3, with D possibly matching TRBD2 (5 bases). V shed 4 bases and J shed 4 bases, with 13 bases lying between them. The germline V gene encodes CDR1 SGHRS and CDR2 YFSETQ. The CDR3 runs 14 residues. The CDR3 sequence: CASSPTSVADTQYF. In DNA, the CDR3 is TGCGCCAGCAGCCCTACTAGTGTTGCAGATACGCAGTATTTT.

This chain connects TRBV19 to TRBJ2-7; D unclear. The CDR3 runs to 13 residues. The germline V gene has CDR1 LNHDA and CDR2 SQIVND (reference sequence). V was clipped by 1 base and J by 3 bases, with 7 bases between them. Here the CDR3 reads CASSIGADYEQYF. DNA of the CDR3: TGTGCCAGTAGTATAGGGGCAGACTACGAGCAGTACTTC. The variable domain in full, with the rest retrieved from reference TRBV19 and TRBJ2-7, is DGGITQSPKYLFRKEGQNVTLSCEQNLNHDAMYWYRQDPGQGLRLIYYSQIVNDFQKGDIAEGYSVSREKKESFPLTVTSAQKNPTAFYLCASSIGADYEQYFGPGTRLTVT.

The chain has TRBV7-9 and TRBJ1-3; 7 bases are a match to TRBD1. Trimming at V came to 5 bases and at J to 3 bases, leaving 7 bases not matched to a gene. CDR3 size: 15 residues. Germline CDR1 is SEHNR and CDR2 is FQNEAQ (reference sequence). CDR3 amino acids: CASSPRGQLGNTIYF. The CDR3 DNA follows: TGTGCCAGCAGCCCCCGGGGACAGCTTGGAAACACCATATATTTT.

The CDR3, as DNA: TGTGCCTGGAGTGGTCAGGGCTGGTTCAGCTCCTATAATTCACCCCTCCACTTT. Translating it yields CAWSGQGWFSSYNSPLHF. The genes are TRBV30 and TRBJ1-6, with D possibly being TRBD1 (5 bases). The CDR3 totals 18 residues. Germline V gene sequence: CDR1 GTSNPN, CDR2 SVGIG (reference sequence). The V gene lost 1 base and the J gene lost 0 bases, with 16 bases spanning the gap. Drawing the rest from reference TRBV30 and TRBJ1-6, the complete variable domain is SQTIHQWPATLVQPVGSPLSLECTVEGTSNPNLYWYRQAAGRGLQLLFYSVGIGQISSEVPQNLSASRPQDRQFILSSKKLLLSDSGFYLCAWSGQGWFSSYNSPLHFGNGTRLTVT.

V gene TRBV19 combines with J gene TRBJ2-5, with D possibly being TRBD2 (6 bases). V shed 1 base and J shed 1 base, with 10 bases lying between them. The CDR3 is 15 amino acids. Germline CDR1 reads LNHDA; CDR2 reads SQIVND (reference sequence). The CDR3 loop reads CASSIGRGRQETQYF. CDR3 nucleotides: TGTGCCAGTAGTATAGGGCGGGGTCGCCAAGAGACCCAGTACTTC.

The rearrangement links TRBV6-1 to TRBJ2-1; D may be TRBD1 (5 bases). Looked up from germline, CDR1 is MNHNS and CDR2 is SASEGT. The length of the CDR3 is 14 residues. V was trimmed by 8 bases and J by 5 bases, leaving 16 bases between them. CDR3 in amino acids: CASWTSDGHNEQFF. CDR3 DNA sequence: TGTGCCAGCTGGACATCCGACGGGCACAATGAGCAGTTCTTC.

The chain carries TRBV18 and TRBJ1-2, with TRBD1 as a possible D gene (5 bases). V gave up 1 base and J gave up 0 bases, with 6 bases separating them. The CDR3 covers 14 residues. Germline V gene sequence: CDR1 KGHSH, CDR2 LQKENI. CDR3 protein: CASSPRGANYGYTF. As DNA, the CDR3 is TGTGCCAGCTCACCACGGGGGGCTAACTATGGCTACACCTTC. The whole variable domain, remainder taken from reference TRBV18 and TRBJ1-2, is NAGVMQNPRHLVRRRGQEARLRCSPMKGHSHVYWYRQLPEEGLKFMVYLQKENIIDESGMPKERFSAEFPKEGPSILRIQQVVRGDSAAYFCASSPRGANYGYTFGSGTRLTVV.

This chain connects TRBV4-1 to TRBJ2-7; D is possibly TRBD2 (5 bases). V lost 0 bases and J lost 0, with 12 bases in between. Germline V gene data show CDR1 as MGHRA and CDR2 as YSYEKL. The CDR3 length is 16 residues. This chain's CDR3 is CASSQDEVSDSYEQYF. Written as DNA, the CDR3 is TGCGCCAGCAGCCAAGATGAGGTTAGCGACTCCTACGAGCAGTACTTC.

The chain carries TRBV7-2 and TRBJ1-6; D might be TRBD1 (6 bases). With 5 bases removed from V and 11 bases from J, the gap between germline ends came to 22 bases. CDR1 is SGHTA and CDR2 is FQGNSA in the germline V gene. The CDR3 loop spans 16 amino acids. For the CDR3, the DNA is TGTGCCAGCAGCCCCCATGGGGACCGGGACATGGCACCCCTCCACTTT. Amino acids: CASSPHGDRDMAPLHF.

As DNA, the CDR3 is TGTGCCAGCAGTAAACTACAGGGGAAGGGTGGCTACACCTTC. Encoded protein: CASSKLQGKGGYTF. The chain joins TRBV6-1 to TRBJ1-2, with 7 bases fitting TRBD1. V was clipped by 5 bases and J by 7 bases; unmatched bases: 10. CDR1 and CDR2 (germline): MNHNS, SASEGT. The length of the CDR3 is 14 residues.

This chain links TRBV2 with TRBJ2-6, with TRBD1 matching 9 bases. Germline CDR1 is SNHLY and CDR2 is FYNNEI. The CDR3 length is 16 residues. V dropped 2 bases and J dropped 2; count of bases not matched to a gene: 1. CDR3 residues: CASSETGGAGANVLTF. The CDR3 DNA sequence: TGTGCCAGCAGTGAAACAGGGGGCGCTGGGGCCAACGTCCTGACTTTC.

The J gene is TRBJ1-4, the V gene TRBV30; no definite D call. The CDR3 consists of 14 residues. Germline V lookup: CDR1 GTSNPN, CDR2 SVGIG (reference sequence). The germline V and J ends were trimmed by 1 base and 0 bases, with 6 bases remaining between them. The CDR3 here is CAWSDETTNEKLFF. CDR3 DNA sequence: TGTGCCTGGAGTGATGAGACAACTAATGAAAAACTGTTTTTT.

The genes are TRBV7-9 and TRBJ1-1, with TRBD1 identical over 9 bases. In germline, CDR1 is SEHNR, CDR2 FQNEAQ (reference sequence). J was trimmed by 2 bases and V by 5 bases; bases with no gene match: 6. The CDR3 extends over 15 amino acids. The CDR3 DNA sequence: TGTGCCAGCAGCCCGGGACAGGGTTTAAACACTGAAGCTTTCTTT. Translated, it gives CASSPGQGLNTEAFF.

The rearrangement joins TRBV15 to TRBJ1-1; TRBD1 aligns across 8 bases. Germline lookup yields CDR1 LNHNV and CDR2 YYDKDF (reference sequence). The length of the CDR3 is 15 residues. V dropped 3 bases and J dropped 6; count of bases not matched to a gene: 9. The CDR3 nucleotides are TGTGCCACCAGCAGGGGATTGGACAGGGCGGCTGAAGCTTTCTTT. This codes for CATSRGLDRAAEAFF.

This chain links TRBV6-1 with TRBJ2-2; tentatively, D is TRBD1 (6 bases). Looked up from germline, CDR1 is MNHNS and CDR2 is SASEGT. V gave up 2 bases and J gave up 6 bases, with 19 bases separating them. The CDR3 runs 17 residues. This CDR3 reads CASSEWGQGRGAGELFF. As DNA, the CDR3 is TGTGCCAGCAGTGAATGGGGCCAGGGGCGAGGGGCCGGGGAGCTGTTTTTT.

The genes are TRBV5-4 and TRBJ2-2; tentative D call: TRBD1 (6 bases). CDR1 and CDR2 (germline): SGHNT, YYREEE (reference sequence). There are 14 residues in the CDR3. Trimming removed 4 bases at V and 6 bases at J, with 13 bases between. CDR3: CASSLGATSGELFF. CDR3 nucleotide sequence: TGTGCCAGCAGCCTGGGGGCGACATCCGGGGAGCTGTTTTTT.

This clone was counted a single time. The V call is TRBV7-9, the J call TRBJ2-7; 16 bases match TRBD2. CDR3 size: 17 residues. CDR1 and CDR2 (germline): SEHNR, FQNEAQ (reference sequence). The V segment lost 5 bases and the J segment 2 bases; nucleotides outside the gene matches: 6. The DNA for the CDR3 is TGTGCCAGCAGCACCGGGACTAGCGGGAGGGAAACCTACGAGCAGTACTTC. Its translation: CASSTGTSGRETYEQYF.

This chain joins TRBV5-6 and TRBJ1-3; TRBD1 might be the D (6 bases). The CDR3 totals 14 residues. Germline loops: CDR1 SGHDT, CDR2 YYEEEE. Trimming took off 2 bases at V and 4 bases at J, with 10 bases between the two ends. The CDR3 nucleotides are TGTGCCAGCAGCTTATCGGGGGGCGGAAACACCATATATTTT. It is translated as CASSLSGGGNTIYF.

V gene TRBV11-1 combines with J gene TRBJ2-4; D may be TRBD1 (6 bases). The CDR3 is 18 amino acids. CDR1 is SGHAT and CDR2 is FQDESV in the germline V gene (reference sequence). V lost 3 bases and J lost 2, with 20 bases in between. CDR3 nucleotide sequence: TGTGCCAGCAGCTTTGGGACCTCAGGGGTGAGGCCCAAAAACATTCAGTACTTC. Its protein product is CASSFGTSGVRPKNIQYF. The full variable domain, completed using reference TRBV11-1 and TRBJ2-4, is EAEVAQSPRYKITEKSQAVAFWCDPISGHATLYWYRQILGQGPELLVQFQDESVVDDSQLPKDRFSAERLKGVDSTLKIQPAELGDSAMYLCASSFGTSGVRPKNIQYFGAGTRLSVL.

J is TRBJ1-2 and V is TRBV28, with D perhaps TRBD1 (5 bases). There are 12 residues in the CDR3. With 8 bases removed from V and 4 bases from J, the gap between germline ends came to 11 bases. In germline, CDR1 is MDHEN, CDR2 SYDVKM. CDR3 nucleotide sequence: TGTGCCAGCCAGACAGCCCCCTATGGCTACACCTTC. Translation gives CASQTAPYGYTF.

In this sample, this clone turned up a few times. The chain uses TRBV19 and TRBJ2-7; 11 positions agree with TRBD2. J gave up 4 bases and V 4 bases, and 6 bases lay outside the gene matches. The germline gives CDR1 LNHDA, CDR2 SQIVND (reference sequence). This CDR3 has 15 residues. In DNA form, the CDR3 reads TGTGCCAGTAGTACCACTAGCGGGAGAGGGTACGAGCAGTACTTC. The encoded protein is CASSTTSGRGYEQYF.

CDR3 nucleotides: TGTGCCACACGACTAGCGGGAACGAACACCGGGGAGCTGTTTTTT. Amino acids: CATRLAGTNTGELFF. This chain connects TRBV6-5 to TRBJ2-2; 11 bases align to TRBD2. V was pared by 10 bases and J by 0 bases, with 4 bases of the junction left unmatched. The germline CDR1 and CDR2 sequences are MNHEY and SVGAGI. CDR3 size: 15 residues.